This is a list of T cell receptor beta chains from one sample in a study of T cells in Graves' hyperthyroidism and ophthalmopathy. TCRdb re-called the multiplex PCR reads through MiXCR, storing one row per CDR3 protein. This repertoire shows about 380,000 distinct CDR3 sequences, about 14% found once; its top ten account for less than 25%. Specimen: blood. These receptors were taken from a man aged 25-45 years with Graves' hyperthyroidism that later progressed to Graves' ophthalmopathy. Each CDR3 is given with its conserved first and last residue. The D gene is left open where the match is weak. Expanded clones are given a class, and other clones once, few, many or no size at all.

V gene: TRBV28
D gene: TRBD1
clone size: many
J gene: TRBJ2-7
CDR3 DNA: TGTGCCAGCAGCCAAACCCCGGGACAGGGTTGGGAAGAGCAGTACTTC
CDR3 protein: CASSQTPGQGWEEQYF

V gene: TRBV30
D gene: NA
clone size: many
J gene: TRBJ1-2
CDR3 DNA: TGTGCCTGGAGTGTAACGGCAGGGGTGGACTATGGCTACACCTTC
CDR3 protein: CAWSVTAGVDYGYTF

V gene: TRBV24-1
D gene: TRBD1
clone size: few
J gene: TRBJ1-4
CDR3 DNA: TGTGCCACCAGTGAATCCGGGACAGGGGTGGAAAAACTGTTTTTT
CDR3 protein: CATSESGTGVEKLFF

V gene: TRBV7-2
D gene: TRBD2
clone size: many
J gene: TRBJ2-5
CDR3 DNA: TGTGCCAGCAGCTTAGTCTCGGGGGGGCAATTGGAGACCCAGTACTTC
CDR3 protein: CASSLVSGGQLETQYF

V gene: TRBV7-9
D gene: NA
clone size: NA
J gene: TRBJ2-3
CDR3 DNA: TGTGCCAGCAGCTCTTTGGGGGTGACAGATACGCAGTATTTT
CDR3 protein: CASSSLGVTDTQYF

V gene: TRBV6-2/TRBV6-3
D gene: TRBD1
clone size: few
J gene: TRBJ2-3
CDR3 DNA: TGTGCCAGCAGTTATGGGACAGGAGAATTTAGCACAGATACGCAGTATTTT
CDR3 protein: CASSYGTGEFSTDTQYF

V gene: TRBV10-3
D gene: NA
clone size: many
J gene: TRBJ2-2
CDR3 DNA: TGTGCCATCATGGCAGGCCCGAACACCGGGGAGCTGTTTTTT
CDR3 protein: CAIMAGPNTGELFF

V gene: TRBV29-1
D gene: TRBD1
clone size: many
J gene: TRBJ2-5
CDR3 DNA: TGCAGCGTTTCGGTAGGGGGACAGGGAAAGACCCAGTACTTC
CDR3 protein: CSVSVGGQGKTQYF

V gene: TRBV20-1
D gene: NA
clone size: many
J gene: TRBJ2-7
CDR3 DNA: TGCAGTGCTAGGGGGAGCTCCTACGAGCAGTACTTC
CDR3 protein: CSARGSSYEQYF

V gene: TRBV6-2/TRBV6-3
D gene: TRBD2
clone size: NA
J gene: TRBJ2-7
CDR3 DNA: TGTGCCACCGGGGCTAGCGGGGGAGAACAGTACTTC
CDR3 protein: CATGASGGEQYF

V gene: TRBV29-1
D gene: TRBD1
clone size: once
J gene: TRBJ1-2
CDR3 DNA: TGCAGCGTTGAGGACAGGGGTGGCTATGGCTACACCTTC
CDR3 protein: CSVEDRGGYGYTF

V gene: TRBV20-1
D gene: TRBD1
clone size: few
J gene: TRBJ2-7
CDR3 DNA: TGCAGTGCACCTGGACAGGTTGACGAGCAGTACTTC
CDR3 protein: CSAPGQVDEQYF

V gene: TRBV7-9
D gene: NA
clone size: many
J gene: TRBJ1-3
CDR3 DNA: TGTGCCAGCAGCCGGGACGGCTCTGGAAACACCATATATTTT
CDR3 protein: CASSRDGSGNTIYF

V gene: TRBV20-1
D gene: NA
clone size: few
J gene: TRBJ2-1
CDR3 DNA: TGCAGTGCTACCCGAGGGGGAGTGAGGGGCCAAAGCTCCTACAATGAGCAGTTCTTC
CDR3 protein: CSATRGGVRGQSSYNEQFF

V gene: TRBV4-1
D gene: NA
clone size: NA
J gene: TRBJ1-2
CDR3 DNA: TGCGCCAGCAGCCGAGGAGGTCAGGGTCATGGCTACACCTTC
CDR3 protein: CASSRGGQGHGYTF

V gene: TRBV5-1
D gene: NA
clone size: many
J gene: TRBJ2-7
CDR3 DNA: TGCGCCAGCCCTCCGGGTGGAGGACAATCCTACGAGCAGTACTTC
CDR3 protein: CASPPGGGQSYEQYF

V gene: TRBV3-1
D gene: NA
clone size: few
J gene: TRBJ2-1
CDR3 DNA: TGTGCCAGCAGCCCCGCCGACAGGTATCATGAGCAGTTCTTC
CDR3 protein: CASSPADRYHEQFF

V gene: TRBV11-3
D gene: NA
clone size: many
J gene: TRBJ2-5
CDR3 DNA: TGTGCCAGTCAGACGGGAGAGACCCAGTACTTC
CDR3 protein: CASQTGETQYF

V gene: TRBV11-3
D gene: TRBD2
clone size: many
J gene: TRBJ2-1
CDR3 DNA: TGTGCCAGCAGCCAGGGGCTAGCGGGGGTTGAGCAGTTCTTC
CDR3 protein: CASSQGLAGVEQFF

V gene: TRBV20-1
D gene: TRBD2
clone size: NA
J gene: TRBJ2-2
CDR3 DNA: TGCAGTGCAGACTCTAGCGGGGGGGACACCGGGGAGCTGTTTTTT
CDR3 protein: CSADSSGGDTGELFF

V gene: TRBV5-1
D gene: TRBD1
clone size: many
J gene: TRBJ2-5
CDR3 DNA: TGTGCCAGCAGTCTAGGGGACAGGAGACAAGAGACCCAGTACTTC
CDR3 protein: CASSLGDRRQETQYF

V gene: TRBV6-2/TRBV6-3
D gene: NA
clone size: few
J gene: TRBJ1-5
CDR3 DNA: TGTGCCACTCGATGGGACGGGGGGAATCAGCCCCAGCATTTT
CDR3 protein: CATRWDGGNQPQHF

V gene: TRBV3-1
D gene: NA
clone size: few
J gene: TRBJ1-3
CDR3 DNA: TGTGCCAGCAGCCCCGGACAGAAACTTGGAAACACCATATATTTT
CDR3 protein: CASSPGQKLGNTIYF

V gene: TRBV3-1
D gene: NA
clone size: NA
J gene: TRBJ1-4
CDR3 DNA: TGTGCCAGCAGCCAAGTTTCAGGACTGGAAGAAAAACTGTTTTTT
CDR3 protein: CASSQVSGLEEKLFF

V gene: TRBV5-8
D gene: TRBD1
clone size: NA
J gene: TRBJ1-6
CDR3 DNA: TGTGCCAGCAGCCCGGGACAGGCGCGGAATTCACCCCTCCACTTT
CDR3 protein: CASSPGQARNSPLHF

V gene: TRBV2
D gene: TRBD1
clone size: many
J gene: TRBJ1-5
CDR3 DNA: TGTGCCAGCAGTGATTATCGACAGGGACGTCAGCCCCAGCATTTT
CDR3 protein: CASSDYRQGRQPQHF

V gene: TRBV6-1
D gene: NA
clone size: few
J gene: TRBJ1-5
CDR3 DNA: TGTGCCAGCAGTGAATACCAGGACCTCGATCAGCCCCAGCATTTT
CDR3 protein: CASSEYQDLDQPQHF

V gene: TRBV12-3/TRBV12-4
D gene: NA
clone size: many
J gene: TRBJ2-3
CDR3 DNA: TGTGCCAGCAACTCGCAGGGCCCTTTTATTGCAGATACGCAGTATTTT
CDR3 protein: CASNSQGPFIADTQYF

V gene: TRBV12-5
D gene: NA
clone size: many
J gene: TRBJ1-3
CDR3 DNA: TGTGCTAGTGGTCCTTCAGGAGGAAACACCATATATTTT
CDR3 protein: CASGPSGGNTIYF

V gene: TRBV7-2
D gene: TRBD2
clone size: many
J gene: TRBJ2-3
CDR3 DNA: TGTGCCAGCAGCTTAGCAGCGGGGGATACAGATACGCAGTATTTT
CDR3 protein: CASSLAAGDTDTQYF

V gene: TRBV7-9
D gene: TRBD1
clone size: many
J gene: TRBJ2-6
CDR3 DNA: TGTGCCAGCAGCACCGGGACAGGGAAAACTGGGGCCAACGTCCTGACTTTC
CDR3 protein: CASSTGTGKTGANVLTF

V gene: TRBV14
D gene: TRBD2
clone size: NA
J gene: TRBJ2-7
CDR3 DNA: TGTGCCAGCAGCCAAGAGCGGGGGGCCTACGAGCAGTACTTC
CDR3 protein: CASSQERGAYEQYF

V gene: TRBV6-2/TRBV6-3
D gene: NA
clone size: few
J gene: TRBJ2-1
CDR3 DNA: TGTGCCAGCAGCCTAGCTCCGGGACAATTTTACAATGAGCAGTTCTTC
CDR3 protein: CASSLAPGQFYNEQFF

V gene: TRBV27
D gene: NA
clone size: few
J gene: TRBJ1-5
CDR3 DNA: TGTGCCAGCAGAGTTAGGGGATATAGCAATCAGCCCCAGCATTTT
CDR3 protein: CASRVRGYSNQPQHF

V gene: TRBV11-2
D gene: NA
clone size: many
J gene: TRBJ2-5
CDR3 DNA: TGTGCCAGCAGCTTGCGGGACGGACGGGAGACCCAGTACTTC
CDR3 protein: CASSLRDGRETQYF

V gene: TRBV12-3/TRBV12-4
D gene: TRBD1
clone size: NA
J gene: TRBJ1-2
CDR3 DNA: TGTGCCAGCAAACAGGGGGCTTATAACTATGGCTACACCTTC
CDR3 protein: CASKQGAYNYGYTF

V gene: TRBV2
D gene: NA
clone size: many
J gene: TRBJ2-1
CDR3 DNA: TGTGCCAGCAGTGGGCAGGCGGGAATCGATGAGCAGTTCTTC
CDR3 protein: CASSGQAGIDEQFF

V gene: TRBV6-1
D gene: NA
clone size: few
J gene: TRBJ1-2
CDR3 DNA: TGTGCCGGGCGGGAGGCGAGCCTTGGTGGCTACACCTTC
CDR3 protein: CAGREASLGGYTF